This entry lists 15 T cell receptor beta chains sequenced from one sample in a study of cytomegalovirus exposure and HLA in healthy donors. With 60 Vbeta and 13 Jbeta primers, the PCR was carried out. The assay was immunoSEQ multiplex PCR, and TCRdb's table has in-frame clones only and misses some. The sample has about 160,000 clones, about 85% seen once. Sequenced input: PBMCs. These receptors came from a man in his late teens or twenties in good health and CMV-seropositive.

This clone was detected only a few times. V gene TRBV7-9 combines with J gene TRBJ2-7, with D possibly TRBD2 on 6 matching bases. There are 13 residues in the CDR3. Germline V lookup: CDR1 SEHNR, CDR2 FQNEAQ (reference sequence). Trimming removed 11 bases at V and 0 bases at J, with 14 bases between. CDR3 amino acids: CASRRGSSYEQYF. DNA of the CDR3: TGTGCCTCCAGGCGGGGAAGCTCCTACGAGCAGTACTTC.

The chain employs TRBV7-2 and TRBJ2-2, with a weak D call TRBD1 (5 bases). The V end was cut by 1 base, the J end by 1 base, with 7 bases between. The CDR3 consists of 15 residues. Germline V CDR1 and CDR2: SGHTA, FQGNSA. CDR3 amino acids: CASSLDGQNTGELFF. CDR3 bases: TGTGCCAGCAGCTTAGACGGACAGAACACCGGGGAGCTGTTTTTT.

The genes are TRBV7-9 and TRBJ1-1, with TRBD1 identical over 11 bases. Germline V gives CDR1 SEHNR, CDR2 FQNEAQ (reference sequence). This CDR3 spans 19 amino acids. V lost 4 bases, J lost 0 bases, and 13 bases stayed unmatched. CDR3 protein: CASSYGQGALSNMNTEAFF. Here the CDR3 DNA reads TGTGCCAGCAGCTATGGACAGGGGGCCTTAAGCAATATGAACACTGAAGCTTTCTTT.

This clone was detected only once. This chain uses TRBV7-6 with TRBJ1-3; maybe TRBD1 (5 bases). The CDR3 spans 16 residues. The V and J ends lost 3 bases and 0 bases respectively, with 12 bases between them. CDR1 is SGHVS and CDR2 is FNYEAQ in the germline V gene. The CDR3: CASSLGQGNSGNTIYF. CDR3 nucleotides: TGTGCCAGCAGCTTGGGCCAGGGTAACTCTGGAAACACCATATATTTT.

This chain joins TRBV6-4 and TRBJ1-5; D remains unclear. This CDR3 is built from 15 residues. Trimming shortened V by 0 bases and J by 4 bases, and 10 bases separated the two germline ends. Germline-derived CDR1 and CDR2 are MRHNA and SNTAGT. DNA for the CDR3: TGTGCCAGCAGTGACTCCGGGCGGGAAAATCAGCCCCAGCATTTT. This sequence encodes CASSDSGRENQPQHF.

The chain has TRBV5-1 and TRBJ2-5; 8 bases are a match to TRBD2. This CDR3 is 14 amino acids long. Losses at the gene ends were 4 bases for V and 2 bases for J; bases not matched to a gene: 4. Germline V gene lookup returns CDR1 SGHRS and CDR2 YFSETQ. DNA for the CDR3: TGCGCCAGCAGCCCGGGGGGGGTTCAAGAGACCCAGTACTTC. It translates to CASSPGGVQETQYF.

In its sample, this clone was seen once. The V call is TRBV19, the J call TRBJ1-1; perhaps TRBD1 as D (5 bases). This CDR3 region has 13 residues. The germline CDR1 and CDR2 sequences are LNHDA and SQIVND (reference sequence). The V gene lost 4 bases and the J gene lost 4 bases, with 10 bases spanning the gap. CDR3 sequence (DNA): TGTGCCAGTAGTAGCGTAAGGGGCACTGAAGCTTTCTTT. It encodes CASSSVRGTEAFF.

The rearrangement uses TRBV18 and TRBJ1-1; maybe TRBD1 (6 bases). CDR1 and CDR2 (germline): KGHSH, LQKENI. The CDR3 is 14 amino acids. Trimming took 4 bases from V and 0 from J, leaving 9 bases between them. CDR3 coding DNA: TGTGCCAGCTCACGACAGGATATGAACACTGAAGCTTTCTTT. Its protein is CASSRQDMNTEAFF.

The chain recombines TRBV5-4 with TRBJ1-1, with 7 bases that match TRBD1. The germline V gene has CDR1 SGHNT and CDR2 YYREEE (reference sequence). CDR3 length: 14 residues. V lost 3 bases, J lost 7 bases, and 9 bases stayed unmatched. The CDR3 is CASSSSTGRNEAFF. The CDR3 nucleotides are TGTGCCAGCAGCTCCTCGACAGGGAGGAATGAAGCTTTCTTT.

The chain links TRBV7-7 to TRBJ2-2; D call uncertain. Trimming removed 5 bases from V and 0 bases from J, with 4 bases in between. CDR1 and CDR2 (germline): SSHAT, FNYEAQ (reference sequence). CDR3 size: 13 residues. DNA for the CDR3: TGTGCCAGCAGCAGAGCGAACACCGGGGAGCTGTTTTTT. Encoded protein: CASSRANTGELFF. Full variable domain (remainder filled in from reference TRBV7-7 and TRBJ2-2): GAGVSQSPRYKVTKRGQDVTLRCDPISSHATLYWYQQALGQGPEFLTYFNYEAQPDKSGLPSDRFSAERPEGSISTLTIQRTEQRDSAMYRCASSRANTGELFFGEGSRLTVL.

The chain employs TRBV10-3 and TRBJ2-5; 15 positions match TRBD2. Germline V gene lookup returns CDR1 ENHRY and CDR2 SYGVKD. V lost 6 bases to trimming and J lost 2 bases; unmatched junction nucleotides: 4. This CDR3 contains 16 residues. This CDR3 is CAIRLGTSGGQETQYF. In DNA, the CDR3 is TGTGCCATCAGGCTTGGGACTAGCGGGGGGCAAGAGACCCAGTACTTC.

A single count supports this clone. The V and J genes are TRBV7-2 and TRBJ2-3, with D possibly TRBD2 on 5 matching bases. Looked up from germline, CDR1 is SGHTA and CDR2 is FQGNSA. The CDR3 length is 15 residues. V lost 0 bases and J lost 5, with 12 bases in between. CDR3 residues: CASSLAGVGVDTQYF. The CDR3 DNA follows: TGTGCCAGCAGCTTAGCCGGGGTGGGCGTAGATACGCAGTATTTT.

This chain joins TRBV28 and TRBJ2-7; 8 nucleotides match TRBD2. The V gene's germline CDR1 is MDHEN and CDR2 SYDVKM. Trimming at V came to 8 bases and at J to 3 bases, leaving 6 bases not matched to a gene. The CDR3 loop spans 13 amino acids. The CDR3 loop reads CASVAGGRYEQYF. In nucleotides, the CDR3 is TGTGCCAGCGTGGCGGGGGGCCGCTACGAGCAGTACTTC. The whole variable domain, filled in from reference TRBV28 and TRBJ2-7, reads DVKVTQSSRYLVKRTGEKVFLECVQDMDHENMFWYRQDPGLGLRLIYFSYDVKMKEKGDIPEGYSVSREKKERFSLILESASTNQTSMYLCASVAGGRYEQYFGPGTRLTVT.

The gene calls are TRBV27 and TRBJ2-5; TRBD1 might be the D (6 bases). Per germline, CDR1 MNHEY and CDR2 SMNVEV (reference sequence). V shed 3 bases and J shed 3 bases, with 8 bases lying between them. This CDR3 has 13 amino acids. CDR3 bases: TGTGCCAGCAGTTTTAACAGGGAAGAGACCCAGTACTTC. It translates to CASSFNREETQYF.

This clone was found once. The gene calls are TRBV10-3 and TRBJ2-2; D may be TRBD2 (6 bases). V was shortened by 5 bases and J by 8 bases, with 15 bases between the two germline ends. CDR3 length: 14 residues. Germline V gene lookup returns CDR1 ENHRY and CDR2 SYGVKD. As DNA, the CDR3 is TGTGCCATCAGTAATGGCGGGGTTGGAGGGGAGCTGTTTTTT. It specifies CAISNGGVGGELFF.